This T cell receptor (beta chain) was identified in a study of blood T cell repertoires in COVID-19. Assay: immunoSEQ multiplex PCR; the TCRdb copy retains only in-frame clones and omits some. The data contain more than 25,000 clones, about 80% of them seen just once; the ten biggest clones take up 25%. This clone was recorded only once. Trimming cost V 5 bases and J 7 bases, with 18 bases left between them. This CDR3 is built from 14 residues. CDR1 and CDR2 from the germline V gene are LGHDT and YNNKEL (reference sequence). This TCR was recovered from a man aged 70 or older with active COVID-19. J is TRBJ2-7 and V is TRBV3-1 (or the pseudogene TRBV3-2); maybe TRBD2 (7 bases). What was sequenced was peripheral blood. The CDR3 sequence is CASSRGGGGGEQYF. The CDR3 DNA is TGTGCCAGCAGCAGGGGCGGAGGGGGAGGGGAGCAGTACTTC.